The T cell receptor beta chain described here comes from a study of blood T cell repertoires in COVID-19. At the level of the study: Sites in the United States, Italy and Spain provided acute and convalescent COVID-19 samples. T cells, B-cell-depleted T cells, or PBMCs supplied cDNA or gDNA.

As processed by the authors: Estimates of nucleated cell counts were drawn from the amplification of reference gene primers. Clones were sequenced by immunoSEQ multiplex PCR, and TCRdb holds only the in-frame ones, with some missing. V and J calls and clone size are copied from that table; D and trimming were computed from the DNA. The data hold around 270,000 clones, with 91% observed a single time. CDR1 MNHEY and CDR2 SMNVEV come from the germline V gene (reference sequence). Between the trimmed V and J ends, which lost 3 bases and 5 bases, there was a span of 11 bases. This CDR3 region has 13 residues.

The V call is TRBV27, the J call TRBJ2-7; TRBD2 might be the D (6 bases). This TCR was recovered from a person between 18 and 35 years old with COVID-19, enrolled during active disease. What was sequenced was peripheral blood. CDR3 loop: CASSFRRGNEQYF. The DNA of the CDR3 is TGTGCCAGCAGTTTCAGGCGGGGAAACGAGCAGTACTTC.